This TCR beta chain was retrieved from a study of post-analysis software for immune sequencing data (dated by TCRdb to between 2014 and 2017). About the full investigation: The recorded disease courses included relapsing-remitting, secondary progressive and progressive-relapsing multiple sclerosis, and some patients had no subtype annotation. Patient repertoires were compared against around twelve previously published healthy control repertoires from donors aged about 6 to 28 years. A subset of samples was prepared in parallel using single-end sample barcoding, then pooled and co-amplified after Illumina adapter ligation.

Overall study results and their limits: The control group was slightly older than the multiple sclerosis patient group. Direct clustering with F measure revealed strong co-clustering of samples prepared in the same batch, which led to a batch-effect correction. Significantly higher frequencies in patients than in controls were found for five or six TRBV segments, including TRBV5-6, TRBV5-1 and TRBV20-1. Multiple sclerosis patients had significantly lower normalized Chao1 diversity than controls, a result that suggests substantial peripheral T-cell clonal expansion.

To demonstrate the VDJtools post-analysis software, TCR beta repertoires were profiled from the peripheral blood of about 14 young patients with multiple sclerosis. The patients with multiple sclerosis were children and adolescents between roughly 6 and 16 years of age. The CDR3 goes from the cysteine to the phenylalanine over 12 residues. Only the CDR3 portion is preserved as DNA: 36 bases, with reading frame beginning at the first base. Trimming costs V 4 bases and J 0 bases, and their ends lie 7 bases apart. Sequences SQVTM (CDR1) and ANQGSEA (CDR2) are obtained from the germline V gene. In its sample, this clonotype was seen a few times. The antigen it binds to is not known. Base qualities are not recorded, but no much larger clone differs from it by a single base. The protocol used for the library was PCR. TCRdb names Illumina HiSeq 2500 as the instrument used. To reduce PCR and sequencing biases, unique molecular identifiers were built into the TCR beta cDNA libraries. Roughly 0.5 million cDNA molecules were obtained per 1 to 10 million input T cells, so each molecule approximated one T cell. Patient libraries were prepared and sequenced with the same protocol used for the earlier healthy control dataset. Samples belonging to the same batch were prepared together, multiplexed and sequenced on a shared HiSeq lane. Per the original workflow: MIGEC handled the raw barcoded reads, throwing out single-read molecular identifier groups before consensus assembly and CDR3 extraction. VDJtools was used for post-analysis of the clonotype tables, and diversity was normalized by down-sampling every dataset to the size of the smallest sample. In repertoire overlap clustering, CDR3 amino acid sequences, but not nucleotide sequences, were matched to correct batch-related cross-sample contamination. Using fastp at Q25 and MiXCR, TCRdb reprocessed the public reads and kept productive beta chains. Rows with a matching CDR3 protein are joined into one entry that keeps the most common DNA and genes. The V and J calls and clone size are TCRdb's, not the authors'. Across this sample there are around 190,000 distinct CDR3 sequences, with about 30% seen only once. The leading ten clones occupy 3% to 4% of the sample.

The rearranged segments are TRBV29-1 and TRBJ2-7, with a tentative D gene TRBD2 over 5 matching bases. The TCR was taken from a girl aged 2 to 17 with multiple sclerosis. Sequenced material: blood. The DNA reads as follows: TGCAGCGTTGTAGCGTACTCCTACGAGCAGTACTTC. This is translated as CSVVAYSYEQYF.